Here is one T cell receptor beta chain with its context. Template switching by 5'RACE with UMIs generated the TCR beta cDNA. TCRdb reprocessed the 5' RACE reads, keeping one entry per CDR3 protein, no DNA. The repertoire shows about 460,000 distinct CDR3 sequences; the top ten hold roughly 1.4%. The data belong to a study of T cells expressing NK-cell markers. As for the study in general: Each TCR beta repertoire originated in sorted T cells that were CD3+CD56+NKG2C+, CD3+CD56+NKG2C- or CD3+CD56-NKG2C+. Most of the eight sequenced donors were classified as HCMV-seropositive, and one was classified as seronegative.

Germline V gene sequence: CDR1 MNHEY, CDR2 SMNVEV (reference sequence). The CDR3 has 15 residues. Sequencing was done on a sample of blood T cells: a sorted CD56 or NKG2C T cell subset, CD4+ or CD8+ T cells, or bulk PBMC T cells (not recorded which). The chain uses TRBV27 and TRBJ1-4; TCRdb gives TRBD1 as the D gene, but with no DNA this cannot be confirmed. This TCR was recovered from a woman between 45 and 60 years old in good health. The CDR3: CASSPAGTMNEKLFF.